This TCR beta chain was recovered during a study of identifying expanded T cells in peripheral blood. This table comes from immunoSEQ multiplex PCR, and its TCRdb copy is limited to in-frame clones, with some not included. The table includes about 86,000 clones, 70% to 90% detected once. Study observations and caveats: About 1.2 clones differed between technical replicates, versus approximately 16 and 19 over time. Variance in clone template counts between approximately 2-week samples significantly increased with total template count across all healthy donors.

Collection occurred without any documented infections or immune events in donors. Remarks on this clone: Antigen unknown.

Unmatched junction bases numbered 13, after V lost 6 bases and J lost 4 bases. This CDR3 contains 17 residues. CDR1 and CDR2 (germline): LNHDA, SQIVND (reference sequence). This receptor was taken from a person between 18 and 75 years old in good health. Input material: blood. The chain links TRBV19 to TRBJ1-1, with 11 bases matching TRBD1. CDR3 sequence reads: CASSLDRRTGGPTEAFF. The CDR3 DNA follows: TGTGCCAGTAGCTTGGACCGGAGGACAGGGGGCCCCACTGAAGCTTTCTTT.